The next 27 T cell receptor beta chains were all read from a single sample in a study of cytomegalovirus exposure and HLA in healthy donors. PCR used 60 Vbeta primers and 13 Jbeta primers. The table came from immunoSEQ multiplex PCR; TCRdb's copy has only in-frame clones and leaves some out. This sample has some 55,000 clones; 70% to 85% occur once, and the top ten carry around 1.5%. Input material: PBMCs. These receptors originate from a man between 40 and 49 years old in good health and CMV-seronegative.

The V call is TRBV5-1, the J call TRBJ1-5; tentatively, D is TRBD1 (5 bases). Trimming shortened V by 0 bases and J by 3 bases, and 10 bases separated the two germline ends. Germline loops: CDR1 SGHRS, CDR2 YFSETQ. The CDR3 runs to 15 residues. The CDR3 protein is CASSLDSGYNQPQHF. CDR3 nucleotides: TGCGCCAGCAGCTTGGACTCAGGGTACAATCAGCCCCAGCATTTT.

This clone was counted a single time. The V and J genes are TRBV5-4 and TRBJ2-2; D gene ambiguous. The CDR3 extends over 12 amino acids. Trimming cost V 1 base and J 6 bases, with 4 bases left between them. CDR1 SGHNT and CDR2 YYREEE come from the germline V gene (reference sequence). CDR3 region: CASSLYAGELFF. In DNA, the CDR3 is TGTGCCAGCAGCTTGTATGCCGGGGAGCTGTTTTTT.

This clone was recorded a few times. V gene TRBV12-5 combines with J gene TRBJ1-5; the match to TRBD1 covers 9 bases. This CDR3 spans 13 amino acids. V shed 5 bases, J shed 9 bases, and the junction held 5 bases outside the gene matches. The germline V gene encodes CDR1 LGHNT and CDR2 FRNRAP. CDR3 residues: CASGRDRVGPQHF. In DNA form, the CDR3 reads TGTGCTAGTGGTCGGGACAGGGTAGGGCCCCAGCATTTT.

The CDR3 DNA reads as TGTGCCAGCAGCTTAAGGGTGGGACAGAACACCGGGGAGCTGTTTTTT. Its translation is CASSLRVGQNTGELFF. The chain is built from TRBV7-8 and TRBJ2-2; maybe TRBD1 (6 bases). V lost 2 bases, J lost 1 base, and 11 bases lay in between. Germline CDR1 and CDR2: SGHVS and FQNEAQ. CDR3 length equals 16 residues.

The chain uses TRBV5-1 and TRBJ2-6; 9 positions match TRBD1. The CDR3 covers 19 residues. Germline V gene sequence: CDR1 SGHRS, CDR2 YFSETQ. V was clipped by 5 bases and J by 4 bases; unmatched bases: 16. DNA of the CDR3: TGCGCCAGCAGTTTAACGAACTCCGGGACAGGGTCCGGGGCCAACGTCCTGACTTTC. Protein sequence: CASSLTNSGTGSGANVLTF.

CDR3 amino acids: CAWSASRGNPFSNQPQHF. In DNA form, the CDR3 reads TGTGCCTGGAGTGCGTCCCGGGGTAACCCTTTTAGCAATCAGCCCCAGCATTTT. This chain uses TRBV30 with TRBJ1-5, with D unresolved. Germline V gene data show CDR1 as GTSNPN and CDR2 as SVGIG (reference sequence). V lost 1 base and J 0 bases, leaving 19 bases between the germline ends. The CDR3 consists of 18 residues.

The V gene is TRBV5-4, the J gene TRBJ2-7; 7 positions agree with TRBD1. The CDR3 has 15 residues. The germline gives CDR1 SGHNT, CDR2 YYREEE (reference sequence). The V gene end was trimmed by 3 bases and the J gene end by 2 bases; junction bases not matched to a gene: 8. CDR3 coding DNA: TGTGCCAGCAGCTCCCGGGACAGCCCTCCCTACGAGCAGTACTTC. Its translation is CASSSRDSPPYEQYF.

This sequence joins TRBV12-5 and TRBJ2-3, with 8 bases that match TRBD2. The germline gives CDR1 LGHNT, CDR2 FRNRAP. There are 16 residues in the CDR3. V lost 5 bases and J lost 2; bases outside the gene matches: 9. CDR3 amino acids: CASGRGGLVPTDTQYF. In nucleotides, the CDR3 is TGTGCTAGTGGTCGGGGGGGGTTGGTACCCACAGATACGCAGTATTTT.

The CDR3 spells CAWIQPRQGFTDTQYF. CDR3 DNA sequence: TGTGCCTGGATCCAGCCCCGACAGGGTTTCACAGATACGCAGTATTTT. This rearrangement joins TRBV30 to TRBJ2-3; 7 positions agree with TRBD1. V shed 4 bases and J 2 bases; nucleotides not matched to a gene: 12. CDR3 length: 16 residues. Germline V gene lookup returns CDR1 GTSNPN and CDR2 SVGIG (reference sequence).

The chain combines TRBV6-6 with TRBJ2-2; 7 nucleotides match TRBD2. Per germline, CDR1 MNHNY and CDR2 SVGAGI (reference sequence). Unmatched junction bases numbered 4, after V lost 7 bases and J lost 5 bases. This CDR3 spans 13 amino acids. The CDR3 nucleotides read TGTGCCAGCACTAGGGGAGGGACCGGGGAGCTGTTTTTT. This gives the protein CASTRGGTGELFF.

The rearrangement uses TRBV7-2 and TRBJ2-1; 13 positions agree with TRBD2. V lost 5 bases, J lost 7 bases, and 8 bases stayed unmatched. This CDR3 comprises 16 residues. The germline V gene has CDR1 SGHTA and CDR2 FQGNSA. The CDR3 DNA reads TGTGCCAGCAGCCCCGTGGGGACTAGCGGGGTAAATGAGCAGTTCTTC. Protein sequence: CASSPVGTSGVNEQFF.

J is TRBJ2-5 and V is TRBV11-1; TRBD2 agrees at 14 bases. Germline-derived CDR1 and CDR2 are SGHAT and FQDESV (reference sequence). Germline trimming cut 4 bases from V and 2 bases from J; bases unmatched to any gene: 3. The CDR3 has 16 amino acids. The CDR3 is CASSSRLAGGQETQYF. The CDR3, as DNA: TGTGCCAGCAGCTCTCGACTAGCGGGGGGGCAAGAGACCCAGTACTTC.

The chain employs TRBV4-1 and TRBJ2-5, with a possible D match to TRBD1 (6 bases). The CDR3 is 18 amino acids. The germline gives CDR1 MGHRA, CDR2 YSYEKL. V lost 0 bases, J lost 4 bases, and 21 bases lay in between. CDR3 in DNA: TGCGCCAGCAGCCAAGATGGTCGTCAGGGGATTTTGAGAGAGACCCAGTACTTC. Encoded protein: CASSQDGRQGILRETQYF.

This rearrangement joins TRBV27 to TRBJ2-1; 9 bases are shared with TRBD1. Germline CDR1 MNHEY, CDR2 SMNVEV (reference sequence). The CDR3 is 13 residues long. J lost 9 bases, V lost 5 bases, and 5 bases had no gene match. The CDR3 spells CASSRQDRGEQFF. Here the CDR3 DNA reads TGTGCCAGCAGTAGACAGGACAGGGGTGAGCAGTTCTTC.

V usage is TRBV11-2 and J usage is TRBJ2-3; 8 positions match TRBD2. The CDR3 length is 16 residues. V was pared by 3 bases and J by 3 bases, with 8 bases of the junction left unmatched. The V gene's germline CDR1 is SGHAT and CDR2 FQNNGV. The CDR3 DNA reads TGTGCCAGCAGCTTGGGACTAGTTATCTCAACAGATACGCAGTATTTT. It encodes CASSLGLVISTDTQYF. Full variable domain (remainder filled in from reference TRBV11-2 and TRBJ2-3): EAGVAQSPRYKIIEKRQSVAFWCNPISGHATLYWYQQILGQGPKLLIQFQNNGVVDDSQLPKDRFSAERLKGVDSTLKIQPAKLEDSAVYLCASSLGLVISTDTQYFGPGTRLTVL.

The chain combines TRBV30 with TRBJ2-5, with 7 bases lining up with TRBD1. Germline V CDR1 and CDR2: GTSNPN, SVGIG (reference sequence). The CDR3 length is 13 residues. With V trimmed by 3 bases and J by 3 bases, 4 bases remained unmatched. CDR3 coding DNA: TGTGCCTGGAGCTGGGGACAGAAAGAGACCCAGTACTTC. Encoded protein: CAWSWGQKETQYF.

This clone came up a few times. The J gene is TRBJ2-2, the V gene TRBV7-9; no reliable D call. The CDR3 contains 14 residues. Looked up from germline, CDR1 is SEHNR and CDR2 is FQNEAQ (reference sequence). V was pared by 1 base and J by 5 bases, with 8 bases between. This chain's CDR3 is CASSLDLRTGELFF. The CDR3 DNA follows: TGTGCCAGCAGCTTAGATCTACGGACCGGGGAGCTGTTTTTT.

The chain links TRBV27 to TRBJ1-1; weak D call: TRBD1 (6 bases). The CDR3 extends over 17 amino acids. V was clipped by 5 bases and J by 6 bases, with 25 bases between them. Germline V lookup: CDR1 MNHEY, CDR2 SMNVEV (reference sequence). DNA of the CDR3: TGTGCCAGCAGTCGGCATACCGAACAGGGTGGTAGGGCTGAAGCTTTCTTT. Translated: CASSRHTEQGGRAEAFF.

The CDR3 here is CASREEGNTEAFF. Written as DNA, the CDR3 is TGTGCCAGCCGAGAAGAGGGGAACACTGAAGCTTTCTTT. The chain links TRBV28 to TRBJ1-1; no firm D call. CDR3 length: 13 amino acids. Germline V gene lookup returns CDR1 MDHEN and CDR2 SYDVKM. Trimming took off 8 bases at V and 1 base at J, with 11 bases between the two ends.

This chain links TRBV18 with TRBJ2-3, with D unresolved. The V end was cut by 5 bases, the J end by 6 bases, with 6 bases between. The CDR3 consists of 11 residues. From germline, CDR1 is KGHSH and CDR2 LQKENI. CDR3 nucleotide sequence: TGTGCCAGCTCAGTAGCTGATACGCAGTATTTT. Its protein product is CASSVADTQYF.

CDR3 sequence (DNA): TGCGCCAGCAGCGCCGTCGGGGCTAATGAAAAACTGTTTTTT. Its translation: CASSAVGANEKLFF. J is TRBJ1-4 and V is TRBV4-3; D is undetermined. Trimming removed 5 bases from V and 3 bases from J, with 10 bases in between. Germline CDR1 reads LGHNA; CDR2 reads YSLEER. The CDR3 sequence is 14 residues long.

The rearrangement joins TRBV5-4 to TRBJ2-3; D perhaps matches TRBD1 (6 bases). The germline V gene encodes CDR1 SGHNT and CDR2 YYREEE (reference sequence). This CDR3 region has 14 residues. V gave up 2 bases and J gave up 0 bases, with 7 bases separating them. The CDR3 sequence: CASSLQGSTDTQYF. The CDR3 DNA sequence: TGTGCCAGCAGCTTACAGGGCAGCACAGATACGCAGTATTTT. The entire variable domain, with the rest obtained from reference TRBV5-4 and TRBJ2-3, is as follows: ETGVTQSPTHLIKTRGQQVTLRCSSQSGHNTVSWYQQALGQGPQFIFQYYREEENGRGNFPPRFSGLQFPNYSSELNVNALELDDSALYLCASSLQGSTDTQYFGPGTRLTVL.

This chain links TRBV5-1 with TRBJ2-1, with D tentatively TRBD2 (5 bases). CDR1 SGHRS and CDR2 YFSETQ come from the germline V gene. V shed 1 base and J shed 4 bases, with 12 bases lying between them. The CDR3 loop spans 15 amino acids. The CDR3 loop is CASSLLAGGYNEQFF. CDR3 nucleotide sequence: TGCGCCAGCAGCTTGCTAGCAGGCGGATACAATGAGCAGTTCTTC. Based on the CDR3 plus reference TRBV5-1 and TRBJ2-1, the full variable domain is KAGVTQTPRYLIKTRGQQVTLSCSPISGHRSVSWYQQTPGQGLQFLFEYFSETQRNKGNFPGRFSGRQFSNSRSEMNVSTLELGDSALYLCASSLLAGGYNEQFFGPGTRLTVL.

The J gene is TRBJ2-3, the V gene TRBV4-2; TRBD2 matches at 9 bases. Germline V lookup: CDR1 LGHNA, CDR2 YNFKEQ. The junction had 14 bases not matched to a gene; V was cut back by 3 bases and J by 10 bases. This CDR3 has 16 amino acids. CDR3 nucleotides: TGTGCCAGCAGCCAGGGAGCAGGAGTAGCGGGGGACGCGCAGTATTTT. Protein product: CASSQGAGVAGDAQYF.

This sequence joins TRBV30 and TRBJ2-1; tentatively, D is TRBD1 (5 bases). The CDR3 runs 13 residues. Germline lookup yields CDR1 GTSNPN and CDR2 SVGIG (reference sequence). V gave up 5 bases and J gave up 5 bases, with 13 bases separating them. This chain's CDR3 is CAWEEDTNNEQFF. The CDR3 coding sequence is TGTGCCTGGGAAGAGGACACTAACAATGAGCAGTTCTTC.

The rearrangement joins TRBV11-2 to TRBJ2-1; 10 nucleotides line up with TRBD1. Germline trimming cut 5 bases from V and 7 bases from J; bases unmatched to any gene: 2. Germline lookup yields CDR1 SGHAT and CDR2 FQNNGV. The CDR3 extends over 13 amino acids. The CDR3 sequence is CASSRTGGNEQFF. The CDR3 DNA reads TGTGCCAGCAGCCGGACAGGGGGGAATGAGCAGTTCTTC.

The CDR3 loop is CASSLDGRGNEKLFF. CDR3 bases: TGTGCCAGCAGCTTAGATGGCAGGGGCAACGAAAAACTGTTTTTT. The chain combines TRBV11-3 with TRBJ1-4, with a tentative D call TRBD1 (6 bases). The CDR3 totals 15 residues. V was cut by 0 bases and J by 8 bases, with 13 bases left in between. In germline, CDR1 is SGHNT, CDR2 YENEEA.